This paragraph covers one T cell receptor (beta chain) sequence. As yet, its antigen is unknown. The naive CD8 population came from CD45RO-negative cells selected for CCR7, without terminally differentiated effector memory CD45RA+ cells. The data are from a study of shared clonotypes between healthy human individuals. The CDR3 runs to 15 residues. With 0 bases clipped from V and 4 bases from J, the junction kept 8 bases outside the gene matches. In germline, CDR1 is GTSNPN, CDR2 SVGIG (reference sequence). The assay was immunoSEQ multiplex PCR, and TCRdb's table has in-frame clones only and misses some. The sample lists around 2,100,000 clones, around 96% seen once, with 1% to 1.5% in the top ten. Study-wide points: Generally, naive subsets (rather than memory subsets) showed larger estimated richness. All-four-donor shared clonotypes had higher generation probabilities than non-shared clonotypes did.

Sequences were obtained from naive CD8+ T cells sorted from blood. J is TRBJ1-1 and V is TRBV30, with TRBD1 identical over 7 bases. The TCR sequence derives from a man aged 18 to 29 in good health. The chain's CDR3 is CAWSVLGGSGTEAFF. The DNA of the CDR3 is TGTGCCTGGAGTGTCTTAGGGGGCTCGGGCACTGAAGCTTTCTTT.